One TCR beta chain is described in this entry. Its antigen is still unknown. In the study's own analysis: Filtering differed since immunoSEQ provided only junctions, with no quality scores. The table came from immunoSEQ multiplex PCR; TCRdb's copy has only in-frame clones and leaves some out. The DNA gave D and trimming, while V, J and clone size come from that table. The table shows about 2.4 million clones, with around nine tenths occurring only once. V was cut by 4 bases and J by 0 bases, with 20 bases left in between. CDR1 and CDR2 (germline): SGHTA, FQGNSA. The CDR3 totals 18 residues. This entry belongs to a study of shared clonotypes between healthy human individuals. Study-level results: Compared with memory subsets, naive subsets generally had larger estimated richness. Sequencing of the sorted subsets was shown by rarefaction to be incomplete despite large depth. Naive CD4 clonotypes were shared across a few donors at approximately 5.3%.

The rearrangement links TRBV7-2 to TRBJ2-3, with a possible D match to TRBD1 (6 bases). This TCR came from a man younger than 30 in good health. The sequenced sample consisted of naive CD4+ T cells sorted from blood. Subset given: CD45RA+ positively selected. CDR3: CASSYQGNLRWSTDTQYF. The CDR3 DNA reads as TGTGCCAGCAGCTACCAGGGGAACCTCAGATGGAGCACAGATACGCAGTATTTT.